These T cell receptor beta chains were read from a single sample in a study of T cells in Graves' hyperthyroidism and ophthalmopathy. TCRdb reanalysed the multiplex PCR reads using MiXCR and keeps one entry per CDR3 protein. The data hold approximately 620,000 distinct CDR3 sequences, with 16% observed a single time. The sequenced material came from blood. The receptors come from a woman aged 40 to 50 with Graves' ophthalmopathy. CDR3s leave out the opening cysteine and the closing phenylalanine or tryptophan. Part of the rows lack a size; the others show once, few, many or a class for expanded clones.

abundance: many; v_gene: TRBV2; CDR3aa: ASRKTGGDQPQH
abundance: few; v_gene: TRBV5-1; CDR3aa: ASRQYLGSYEQY
abundance: many; v_gene: TRBV3-1; CDR3aa: ASSQERATEQY
abundance: many; v_gene: TRBV5-1; CDR3aa: ASSWGGSTDTQY
abundance: many; v_gene: TRBV28; CDR3aa: ASSLLPGGYEQY
abundance: many; v_gene: TRBV3-1; CDR3aa: ASSLWTDYTEAF
abundance: few; v_gene: TRBV2; CDR3aa: ASKGSMNTEAF
abundance: many; v_gene: TRBV2; CDR3aa: ASSEAAGQETQY
abundance: .; v_gene: TRBV6-5; CDR3aa: ASSYSTAGTGAWSGNTIY
abundance: many; v_gene: TRBV7-2; CDR3aa: ASSLVAGPSNSPLH
abundance: .; v_gene: TRBV24-1; CDR3aa: ATSDSQDRNTGELF
abundance: many; v_gene: TRBV12-3/TRBV12-4; CDR3aa: ASSFRRTEETQY
abundance: few; v_gene: TRBV19; CDR3aa: ASRSMGQMNTEAF
abundance: many; v_gene: TRBV20-1; CDR3aa: SSRLLAGVWETQY
abundance: few; v_gene: TRBV11-2; CDR3aa: ASSLYGGANYGYT
abundance: .; v_gene: TRBV6-1; CDR3aa: ASRHLFGQATGELF
abundance: few; v_gene: TRBV12-3/TRBV12-4; CDR3aa: ASSSPGLGVAF
abundance: .; v_gene: TRBV6-2/TRBV6-3; CDR3aa: ASSFTGVGLSYEQY
abundance: many; v_gene: TRBV29-1; CDR3aa: SVQGTSATDTQY
abundance: few; v_gene: TRBV5-8; CDR3aa: ASRQQQEKDGYT
abundance: many; v_gene: TRBV30; CDR3aa: AWRYGYNEQF
abundance: many; v_gene: TRBV3-1; CDR3aa: ASSPSRAHGYEAF
abundance: many; v_gene: TRBV9; CDR3aa: ASSGKRTSGGLYNEQF
abundance: few; v_gene: TRBV6-1; CDR3aa: ASSVASGTGNEQF
abundance: .; v_gene: TRBV12-3/TRBV12-4; CDR3aa: ASSPGTESQPQH
abundance: .; v_gene: TRBV6-1; CDR3aa: ASSDRETNTRELF
abundance: few; v_gene: TRBV20-1; CDR3aa: SALGSRADTQY
abundance: many; v_gene: TRBV6-1; CDR3aa: ASSEKRYEQY
abundance: few; v_gene: TRBV7-6; CDR3aa: ASSLTFPPTSGSVVSTDTQY
abundance: .; v_gene: TRBV10-3; CDR3aa: AISEWRPGQNEKLF
abundance: many; v_gene: TRBV7-2; CDR3aa: ASSLRDSGRLYNEQF
abundance: .; v_gene: TRBV9; CDR3aa: ASSVDSGGAGGELF
abundance: many; v_gene: TRBV12-3/TRBV12-4; CDR3aa: ASSFGGGATEAF
abundance: once; v_gene: TRBV20-1; CDR3aa: SARGRGGLYNEQF
abundance: few; v_gene: TRBV28; CDR3aa: ASSFFSTGELF
abundance: many; v_gene: TRBV7-2; CDR3aa: ASSLWVGTGMTDTQY
abundance: .; v_gene: TRBV5-4; CDR3aa: ASSLGLAGGQGTQY
abundance: .; v_gene: TRBV3-1; CDR3aa: ASSHTGARALH
abundance: many; v_gene: TRBV7-3; CDR3aa: ASSLTPRLAGVEQF
abundance: many; v_gene: TRBV15; CDR3aa: ATSSRNTEAF
abundance: .; v_gene: TRBV5-1; CDR3aa: ASRAIEGVETQY
abundance: .; v_gene: TRBV20-1; CDR3aa: SARDSDRGTDTQY
abundance: few; v_gene: TRBV6-1; CDR3aa: ASSDGQAITYLGGYT
abundance: few; v_gene: TRBV28; CDR3aa: ASSAADYVEQY
abundance: many; v_gene: TRBV20-1; CDR3aa: SARDRGRETQY
abundance: many; v_gene: TRBV6-1; CDR3aa: ASRSPGQASYEQY
abundance: many; v_gene: TRBV13; CDR3aa: ASNQGGMNTEAF
abundance: few; v_gene: TRBV19; CDR3aa: ASQRTSGSYEQY